These 23 T cell receptor beta chains were sequenced from one sample in a study of human T cells and chemical hapten exposure. TCRdb reprocessed the 5' RACE reads via MiXCR and lists one record per CDR3 protein. Among under 150,000 distinct CDR3 sequences listed, more than 15% were seen once. It was from unfractionated whole blood that total RNA was extracted. These receptors originate from a human donor in good health.

This clonotype was seen more than once but under ten times. V is TRBV29-1 and J is TRBJ2-1; D possibly corresponds to TRBD1 (5 bases). Per the germline V gene, CDR1 is SQVTM and CDR2 is ANQGSEA. The CDR3 covers 14 residues. V shed 7 bases and J shed 6 bases, with 19 bases lying between them. The CDR3 sequence: CSAVKLGAVNEQFF. In DNA form, the CDR3 reads TGCAGCGCCGTCAAGTTAGGGGCAGTCAATGAGCAGTTCTTC.

The chain uses TRBV7-2 and TRBJ2-7; 10 bases map to TRBD1. The V and J ends lost 5 bases and 3 bases, in that order; junction bases with no gene match: 7. Germline V gene sequence: CDR1 SGHTA, CDR2 FQGNSA. CDR3 length equals 15 residues. CDR3 in amino acids: CASSPGTGAIYEQYF. For the CDR3, the DNA is TGTGCCAGCAGCCCAGGGACAGGGGCTATCTACGAGCAGTACTTC.

This rearrangement joins TRBV7-3 to TRBJ1-3; 7 bases map to TRBD1. The germline V gene has CDR1 SGHTA and CDR2 FQGTGA. The trim removed 5 bases at V and 0 bases at J, leaving 7 bases unmatched. This CDR3 contains 16 residues. The CDR3 protein is CASSRTGARSGNTIYF. The CDR3 DNA is TGTGCCAGCAGCCGTACAGGGGCCCGCTCTGGAAACACCATATATTTT.

This clonotype was found a few times. This sequence joins TRBV4-2 and TRBJ1-4; 7 bases fit TRBD1. V dropped 0 bases and J dropped 7; count of bases not matched to a gene: 8. The CDR3 is 16 amino acids. Germline CDR1 is LGHNA and CDR2 is YNFKEQ. The CDR3 loop reads CASSQDLGQGGEKLFF. As DNA, the CDR3 is TGTGCCAGCAGCCAAGATTTAGGCCAGGGGGGTGAAAAACTGTTTTTT.

This clonotype was recorded a few times. This chain joins TRBV6-5 and TRBJ1-1; the D gene is possibly TRBD1 (6 bases). Trimming left V 2 bases short and J 1 base short, with 11 bases between. CDR3 length: 15 amino acids. The germline V gene has CDR1 MNHEY and CDR2 SVGAGI. Here the CDR3 reads CASSYPSQGNTEAFF. CDR3 DNA: TGTGCCAGCAGTTACCCTTCACAGGGGAACACTGAAGCTTTCTTT.

The rearrangement links TRBV12-3 or TRBV12-4 to TRBJ2-1; no firm D call. The V and J ends lost 8 bases and 0 bases respectively, with 11 bases between them. The CDR3 extends over 14 amino acids. The CDR3 DNA follows: TGTGCCAGCCGGCGCCAGACCTCCTACAATGAGCAGTTCTTC. Residues: CASRRQTSYNEQFF.

This clonotype was seen a handful of times. CDR3 sequence reads: CASSLTSGVNTGELFF. The CDR3 DNA is TGTGCCAGCAGTTTGACTAGCGGAGTGAACACCGGGGAGCTGTTTTTT. The chain has TRBV27 and TRBJ2-2, with 9 bases aligning to TRBD2. This CDR3 has 16 amino acids. V was clipped by 3 bases and J by 1 base; unmatched bases: 3. CDR1 and CDR2 from the germline V gene are MNHEY and SMNVEV (reference sequence).

This clonotype was detected a few times. The chain carries TRBV21-1 and TRBJ1-3; the DNA was not compared with TRBD1, the D call given in the table. TRBV21-1 is shown as a pseudogene. The CDR3 is 13 residues long. The CDR3 DNA sequence: TGTGCCAGCAGCCCCTTCCCCCCTCTCACCATATATTTT. It codes for CASSPFPPLTIYF.

J is TRBJ1-5 and V is TRBV20-1; D unclear. CDR3 length: 13 residues. Germline values: CDR1 DFQATT, CDR2 SNEGSKA (reference sequence). Trimming shortened V by 2 bases and J by 2 bases, and 7 bases separated the two germline ends. The CDR3 region has the DNA TGCAGTGCTAGAACCTGGGGCAATCAGCCCCAGCATTTT. Translated: CSARTWGNQPQHF.

V and J are TRBV27 and TRBJ2-7; weak D call: TRBD1 (5 bases). CDR1 and CDR2 from the germline V gene are MNHEY and SMNVEV (reference sequence). V was trimmed by 0 bases and J by 3 bases, leaving 9 bases between them. This CDR3 is 14 amino acids long. CDR3 protein: CASSLSRASYEQYF. CDR3 nucleotides: TGTGCCAGCAGTTTATCCAGGGCCAGCTACGAGCAGTACTTC.

This clonotype occurred a few times. The chain recombines TRBV13 with TRBJ1-5; D perhaps matches TRBD1 (5 bases). Germline CDR1 is PRHDT and CDR2 is FYEKMQ (reference sequence). The CDR3 covers 14 residues. The ends were cut back, 5 bases at V and 4 bases at J, with 12 bases in the middle. The DNA of the CDR3 is TGTGCCAGCAGCCCCCGGGGCCGAAATCAGCCCCAGCATTTT. Its protein is CASSPRGRNQPQHF.

The chain carries TRBV13 and TRBJ2-7; 7 positions agree with TRBD1. The CDR3 loop spans 13 amino acids. Germline V lookup: CDR1 PRHDT, CDR2 FYEKMQ (reference sequence). The V and J ends lost 6 bases and 1 base, in that order; junction bases with no gene match: 3. The CDR3 loop reads CASRDRSSYEQYF. The CDR3 DNA is TGTGCCAGCAGGGACAGGAGTTCCTACGAGCAGTACTTC.

The chain joins TRBV7-3 to TRBJ1-2; TRBD1 matches 10 bases. Losses at the gene ends were 5 bases for V and 1 base for J; bases not matched to a gene: 4. The CDR3 has 15 amino acids. CDR1 is SGHTA, CDR2 FQGTGA, per germline. CDR3 DNA sequence: TGTGCCAGCAGCCATGGGACAGGGGATAACTATGGCTACACCTTC. It encodes CASSHGTGDNYGYTF.

V and J are TRBV28 and TRBJ2-1, with 8 bases that match TRBD2. The CDR3 loop spans 14 amino acids. The V gene end was trimmed by 6 bases and the J gene end by 8 bases; junction bases not matched to a gene: 9. Germline CDR1 is MDHEN and CDR2 is SYDVKM. The DNA of the CDR3 is TGTGCCAGCAGAAGTAGCGGGACGGGGCATGAGCAGTTCTTC. Translated, it gives CASRSSGTGHEQFF.

This clonotype was observed a few times. The gene calls are TRBV27 and TRBJ1-6; TRBD1 matches at 7 bases. Trimming cost V 5 bases and J 4 bases; bases outside gene matches: 8. Looked up from germline, CDR1 is MNHEY and CDR2 is SMNVEV (reference sequence). This CDR3 contains 16 residues. The CDR3: CASSLGQESYNSPLHF. For the CDR3, the DNA is TGTGCCAGCAGTCTCGGACAGGAGAGTTATAATTCACCCCTCCACTTT.

Only a few counts were recorded for this clonotype. V is TRBV29-1 and J is TRBJ1-1; TRBD1 aligns across 8 bases. In germline, CDR1 is SQVTM, CDR2 ANQGSEA. The CDR3 has 13 residues. The J segment lost 6 bases and the V segment lost 7 bases, leaving 10 bases of the junction unmatched. CDR3 amino acids: CSGVTGAVAEAFF. The CDR3 nucleotides are TGCAGCGGGGTGACAGGGGCTGTTGCTGAAGCTTTCTTT.

This clonotype has only one observation. V and J are TRBV24-1 and TRBJ1-2; D not resolved. With 5 bases removed from V and 4 bases from J, the gap between germline ends came to 10 bases. The CDR3 has 13 residues. Germline CDR1 KGHDR, CDR2 SFDVKD. CDR3 protein: CATSGAETYGYTF. The CDR3 DNA is TGTGCCACCAGTGGGGCGGAAACCTATGGCTACACCTTC.

The chain links TRBV6-6 to TRBJ2-7, with TRBD2 as a possible D gene (6 bases). This CDR3 has 15 residues. Per germline, CDR1 MNHNY and CDR2 SVGAGI (reference sequence). V was clipped by 5 bases and J by 2 bases, with 16 bases between them. The CDR3 coding sequence is TGTGCCAGCAGTGACCCCGGGACTGCGACCTACGAGCAGTACTTC. This translates into CASSDPGTATYEQYF.

The table lists this clonotype with a few counts. The chain uses TRBV27 and TRBJ2-7; TRBD1 matches at 9 bases. The germline V gene has CDR1 MNHEY and CDR2 SMNVEV (reference sequence). Losses at the gene ends were 6 bases for V and 3 bases for J; bases not matched to a gene: 6. The CDR3 covers 14 residues. CDR3 sequence reads: CASRVQGAIYEQYF. CDR3 DNA sequence: TGTGCCAGCAGAGTACAGGGGGCCATCTACGAGCAGTACTTC.

This clonotype has only a few counts. The chain recombines TRBV6-5 with TRBJ1-1; perhaps TRBD1 as D (5 bases). CDR3 length: 17 residues. Germline lookup yields CDR1 MNHEY and CDR2 SVGAGI. Trimming took off 0 bases at V and 0 bases at J, with 14 bases between the two ends. CDR3 coding DNA: TGTGCCAGCAGTTACTCGATCGGGGGATCCATGAACACTGAAGCTTTCTTT. This encodes CASSYSIGGSMNTEAFF.

This chain links TRBV27 with TRBJ1-5; D may be TRBD1 (6 bases). CDR1 and CDR2 (germline): MNHEY, SMNVEV (reference sequence). This CDR3 has 14 residues. V shed 4 bases and J shed 9 bases, with 16 bases lying between them. CDR3 residues: CASSSPYRDGPQHF. The CDR3 DNA follows: TGTGCCAGCAGTTCCCCATACAGGGATGGGCCCCAGCATTTT.

The sample holds a few counts of this clonotype. The chain links TRBV7-8 to TRBJ1-5; D gene unclear. This CDR3 spans 13 amino acids. The germline V and J ends were trimmed by 0 bases and 8 bases, with 8 bases remaining between them. Per germline, CDR1 SGHVS and CDR2 FQNEAQ. The CDR3 nucleotides read TGTGCCAGCAGCTTAGCAGGGCTTGAGCCCCAGCATTTT. Encoded protein: CASSLAGLEPQHF.

Only a few counts were recorded for this clonotype. The chain employs TRBV6-1 and TRBJ1-4; 7 positions agree with TRBD1. Looked up from germline, CDR1 is MNHNS and CDR2 is SASEGT. The CDR3 runs 15 residues. Trimming at V came to 6 bases and at J to 0 bases, leaving 4 bases not matched to a gene. The CDR3 is CASRRDRTTNEKLFF. CDR3 DNA: TGTGCCAGCAGGAGGGACAGAACAACTAATGAAAAACTGTTTTTT.